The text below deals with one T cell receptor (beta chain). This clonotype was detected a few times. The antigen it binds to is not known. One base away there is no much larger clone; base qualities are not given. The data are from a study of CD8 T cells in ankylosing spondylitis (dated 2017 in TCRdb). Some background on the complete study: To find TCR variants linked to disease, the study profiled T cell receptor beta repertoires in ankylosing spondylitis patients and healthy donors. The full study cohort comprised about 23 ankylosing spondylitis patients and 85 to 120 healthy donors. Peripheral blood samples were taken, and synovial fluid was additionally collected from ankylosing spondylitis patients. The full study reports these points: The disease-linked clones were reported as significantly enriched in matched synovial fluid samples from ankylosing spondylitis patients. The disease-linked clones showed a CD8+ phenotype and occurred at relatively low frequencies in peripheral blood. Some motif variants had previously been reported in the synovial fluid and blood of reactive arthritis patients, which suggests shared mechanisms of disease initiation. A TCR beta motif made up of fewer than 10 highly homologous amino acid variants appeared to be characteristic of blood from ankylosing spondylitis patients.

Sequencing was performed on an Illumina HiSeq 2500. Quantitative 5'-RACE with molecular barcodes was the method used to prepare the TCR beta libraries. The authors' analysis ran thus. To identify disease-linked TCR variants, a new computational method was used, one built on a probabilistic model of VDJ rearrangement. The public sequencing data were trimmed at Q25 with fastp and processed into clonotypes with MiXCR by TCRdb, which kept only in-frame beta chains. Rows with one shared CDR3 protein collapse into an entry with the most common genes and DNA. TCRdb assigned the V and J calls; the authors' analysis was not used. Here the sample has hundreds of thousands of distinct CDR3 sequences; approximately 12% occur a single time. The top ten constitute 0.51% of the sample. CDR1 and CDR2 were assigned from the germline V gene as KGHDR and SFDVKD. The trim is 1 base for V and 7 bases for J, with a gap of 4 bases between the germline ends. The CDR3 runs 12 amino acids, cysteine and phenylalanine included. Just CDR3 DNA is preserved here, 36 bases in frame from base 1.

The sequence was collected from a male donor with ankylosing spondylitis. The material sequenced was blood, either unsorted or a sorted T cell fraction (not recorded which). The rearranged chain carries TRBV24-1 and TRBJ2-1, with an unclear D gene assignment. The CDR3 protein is CATSDFRNEQFF. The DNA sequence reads TGTGCCACCAGTGATTTTCGGAATGAGCAGTTCTTC.